These T cell receptor beta chains were read from a single sample in a study of cytomegalovirus exposure and HLA in healthy donors. Profiling relied on immunoSEQ multiplex PCR, and the TCRdb table lists in-frame clones only, not all of them. Of fewer than 200,000 clones detected, more than 80% appear once; the ten largest clones hold 0.6% to 0.7%. Sequencing input: PBMCs. These receptors originate from a boy aged 10-17 years in good health and CMV-seronegative. Both conserved end residues are part of each CDR3. D genes are given only for firm matches. Where a row states a size, it is once, few, many or the class of an expanded clone; other rows omit it.

d_call: NA; v_call: TRBV7-9; clone_size: NA; j_call: TRBJ1-2; cdr3_aa: CASSLDWSYTF; cdr3_nt: TGTGCCAGCAGTCTTGACTGGAGCTACACCTTC
d_call: NA; v_call: TRBV7-3; clone_size: NA; j_call: TRBJ2-7; cdr3_aa: CASSLRGGYEQYF; cdr3_nt: TGTGCCAGCAGCCTTCGTGGGGGGTACGAGCAGTACTTC
d_call: NA; v_call: TRBV19; clone_size: NA; j_call: TRBJ2-2; cdr3_aa: CASSIVAGELFF; cdr3_nt: TGTGCCAGTAGTATAGTCGCCGGGGAGCTGTTTTTT
d_call: NA; v_call: TRBV6-6; clone_size: NA; j_call: TRBJ2-7; cdr3_aa: CASRQAGYEQYF; cdr3_nt: TGTGCCAGCAGGCAGGCCGGCTACGAGCAGTACTTC
d_call: NA; v_call: TRBV5-6; clone_size: NA; j_call: TRBJ2-7; cdr3_aa: CASSLLTGGPIYEQYF; cdr3_nt: TGTGCCAGCAGCTTATTAACGGGCGGGCCGATCTACGAGCAGTACTTC
d_call: NA; v_call: TRBV7-8; clone_size: NA; j_call: TRBJ1-3; cdr3_aa: CASSRPTAPPPSRGDTIYF; cdr3_nt: TGTGCCAGCAGCCGTCCGACGGCTCCTCCCCCGTCACGGGGGGACACCATATATTTT
d_call: NA; v_call: TRBV5-6; clone_size: NA; j_call: TRBJ2-6; cdr3_aa: CASSLEPYRVLSGANVLTF; cdr3_nt: TGTGCCAGCAGCTTGGAACCCTACAGGGTGCTCTCTGGGGCCAACGTCCTGACTTTC
d_call: TRBD1; v_call: TRBV13; clone_size: NA; j_call: TRBJ1-2; cdr3_aa: CASSPPGTARDGYTF; cdr3_nt: TGTGCCAGCAGCCCCCCTGGGACAGCGCGTGATGGCTACACCTTC
d_call: NA; v_call: TRBV6-5; clone_size: NA; j_call: TRBJ1-4; cdr3_aa: CASRGRGGEKLFF; cdr3_nt: TGTGCCAGCAGGGGACGGGGAGGTGAAAAACTGTTTTTT
d_call: NA; v_call: TRBV5-1; clone_size: NA; j_call: TRBJ2-7; cdr3_aa: CASSLAGGQIAYEQYF; cdr3_nt: TGCGCCAGCAGCTTGGCCGGGGGACAGATCGCCTACGAGCAGTACTTC
d_call: NA; v_call: TRBV12-5; clone_size: NA; j_call: TRBJ2-2; cdr3_aa: CASAGLSNTGELFF; cdr3_nt: TGTGCTAGCGCGGGGTTATCGAACACCGGGGAGCTGTTTTTT
d_call: NA; v_call: TRBV7-6; clone_size: NA; j_call: TRBJ1-2; cdr3_aa: CASTARGFYGYTF; cdr3_nt: TGTGCCAGCACCGCCAGGGGTTTCTATGGCTACACCTTC
d_call: NA; v_call: TRBV5-8; clone_size: NA; j_call: TRBJ2-1; cdr3_aa: CASSLEVGGYNEQFF; cdr3_nt: TGTGCCAGCAGCTTGGAGGTGGGGGGCTACAATGAGCAGTTCTTC
d_call: NA; v_call: TRBV2; clone_size: NA; j_call: TRBJ1-5; cdr3_aa: CASSEVGGNQPQHF; cdr3_nt: TGTGCCAGCAGTGAAGTCGGGGGCAATCAGCCCCAGCATTTT
d_call: NA; v_call: TRBV15; clone_size: NA; j_call: TRBJ1-1; cdr3_aa: CATSRGRGGGPMNTEAFF; cdr3_nt: TGTGCCACCAGCCGGGGAAGGGGGGGCGGGCCGATGAACACTGAAGCTTTCTTT
d_call: NA; v_call: TRBV10-3; clone_size: NA; j_call: TRBJ1-2; cdr3_aa: CAISTGTIAGYTF; cdr3_nt: TGTGCCATCAGCACCGGGACAATAGCTGGCTACACCTTC
d_call: TRBD1; v_call: TRBV7-8; clone_size: NA; j_call: TRBJ1-1; cdr3_aa: CASSLSAGGVNTEAFF; cdr3_nt: TGTGCCAGCAGCTTATCGGCAGGGGGCGTGAACACTGAAGCTTTCTTT
d_call: TRBD2; v_call: TRBV12-5; clone_size: NA; j_call: TRBJ2-2; cdr3_aa: CASADSGRAGELFF; cdr3_nt: TGTGCTAGTGCCGACTCGGGGAGGGCCGGGGAGCTGTTTTTT
d_call: TRBD1; v_call: TRBV7-2; clone_size: NA; j_call: TRBJ1-5; cdr3_aa: CASSPTGGMAQPQHF; cdr3_nt: TGTGCCAGCAGCCCGACAGGGGGCATGGCTCAGCCCCAGCATTTT
d_call: TRBD1; v_call: TRBV6-1; clone_size: NA; j_call: TRBJ2-7; cdr3_aa: CASSEASGTAVYEQYF; cdr3_nt: TGTGCCAGCAGTGAGGCCTCCGGGACAGCCGTCTACGAGCAGTACTTC
d_call: NA; v_call: TRBV5-5; clone_size: NA; j_call: TRBJ1-4; cdr3_aa: CASSLTATNEKLFF; cdr3_nt: TGTGCCAGCAGCTTGACAGCAACTAATGAAAAACTGTTTTTT
d_call: NA; v_call: TRBV27; clone_size: NA; j_call: TRBJ2-1; cdr3_aa: CASSLRVRGDEQFF; cdr3_nt: TGTGCCAGCAGTTTACGCGTAAGGGGTGATGAGCAGTTCTTC
d_call: NA; v_call: TRBV10-2; clone_size: NA; j_call: TRBJ2-1; cdr3_aa: CASGTFNEQFF; cdr3_nt: TGCGCCAGCGGGACTTTCAATGAGCAGTTCTTC
d_call: NA; v_call: TRBV9; clone_size: NA; j_call: TRBJ1-1; cdr3_aa: CASSVDPSPEGTEAFF; cdr3_nt: TGTGCCAGCAGCGTAGATCCGTCTCCGGAGGGCACTGAAGCTTTCTTT
d_call: NA; v_call: TRBV9; clone_size: once; j_call: TRBJ2-1; cdr3_aa: CASSVSSLPGEPTTYNEQFF; cdr3_nt: TGTGCCAGCAGCGTGTCGTCCCTTCCTGGGGAGCCTACCACCTACAATGAGCAGTTCTTC
d_call: NA; v_call: TRBV11-2; clone_size: NA; j_call: TRBJ2-7; cdr3_aa: CASSPGTGDEQYF; cdr3_nt: TGTGCCAGCAGCCCCGGCACCGGGGACGAGCAGTACTTC
d_call: TRBD2; v_call: TRBV5-6; clone_size: NA; j_call: TRBJ2-2; cdr3_aa: CASSLAGLNTGELFF; cdr3_nt: TGTGCCAGCAGCTTAGCGGGGTTGAACACCGGGGAGCTGTTTTTT
d_call: NA; v_call: TRBV6-6; clone_size: NA; j_call: TRBJ2-7; cdr3_aa: CASMERASYEQYF; cdr3_nt: TGTGCCAGCATGGAGCGGGCCTCCTACGAGCAGTACTTC
d_call: NA; v_call: TRBV4-1; clone_size: few; j_call: TRBJ2-7; cdr3_aa: CASSQGGGNEQYF; cdr3_nt: TGCGCCAGCAGCCAAGGTGGGGGGAACGAGCAGTACTTC
d_call: NA; v_call: TRBV9; clone_size: NA; j_call: TRBJ1-6; cdr3_aa: CASSGSSYNSPLHF; cdr3_nt: TGTGCCAGCAGCGGGAGCTCCTATAATTCACCCCTCCACTTT
d_call: TRBD1; v_call: TRBV11-2; clone_size: NA; j_call: TRBJ1-2; cdr3_aa: CASSFSGGGDYGYTF; cdr3_nt: TGTGCCAGCAGCTTCTCCGGAGGGGGCGACTATGGCTACACCTTC
d_call: TRBD1; v_call: TRBV6-1; clone_size: NA; j_call: TRBJ1-5; cdr3_aa: CASSEGGGQGAPYSNQPQHF; cdr3_nt: TGTGCCAGCAGTGAAGGAGGGGGACAGGGGGCTCCTTATAGCAATCAGCCCCAGCATTTT
d_call: NA; v_call: TRBV5-4; clone_size: once; j_call: TRBJ2-1; cdr3_aa: CASSLGSSYNEQFF; cdr3_nt: TGTGCCAGCAGCTTGGGGAGCTCCTACAATGAGCAGTTCTTC
d_call: NA; v_call: TRBV5-1; clone_size: NA; j_call: TRBJ1-1; cdr3_aa: CASSSVTSAEAFF; cdr3_nt: TGCGCCAGCAGCTCTGTGACTAGCGCTGAAGCTTTCTTT
d_call: TRBD1; v_call: TRBV19; clone_size: NA; j_call: TRBJ1-1; cdr3_aa: CASSMGPGGSKAFF; cdr3_nt: TGTGCCAGTAGTATGGGTCCAGGGGGCTCTAAAGCTTTCTTT
d_call: NA; v_call: TRBV7-3; clone_size: few; j_call: TRBJ1-1; cdr3_aa: CASSSVGGKGTEAFF; cdr3_nt: TGTGCCAGCAGCTCCGTGGGGGGAAAGGGGACTGAAGCTTTCTTT
d_call: NA; v_call: TRBV11-2; clone_size: NA; j_call: TRBJ1-1; cdr3_aa: CASSPTSVGPPTEAFF; cdr3_nt: TGTGCCAGCAGCCCGACGTCGGTGGGCCCGCCTACTGAAGCTTTCTTT
d_call: TRBD2; v_call: TRBV6-4; clone_size: NA; j_call: TRBJ2-5; cdr3_aa: CASSDKASGGQETQYF; cdr3_nt: TGTGCCAGCAGTGACAAGGCTAGCGGGGGACAAGAGACCCAGTACTTC
d_call: NA; v_call: TRBV7-3; clone_size: NA; j_call: TRBJ1-2; cdr3_aa: CASSLRAEDARRYGYTF; cdr3_nt: TGTGCCAGCAGCTTAAGGGCAGAAGATGCTCGTCGTTATGGCTACACCTTC
d_call: NA; v_call: TRBV5-6; clone_size: NA; j_call: TRBJ1-2; cdr3_aa: CASSPQDYDRLYGYTF; cdr3_nt: TGTGCCAGCAGCCCGCAAGACTATGACAGGCTCTATGGCTACACCTTC